Here is one T cell receptor (beta chain) with its context. Its antigen remains unknown. Peptide-pool stimulation followed by sequencing identified expanded antigen-specific CD4+ clonotypes in the ViraFEST assay. CD4+ T cells were isolated after around ten days of culture. Participants each got two BNT162b2 or mRNA-1273 vaccine doses. Nucleocapsid antibodies were negative in the vaccine recipients, who had never had SARS-CoV-2 infection. This entry comes from a study of vaccination effects on CD4 cells after COVID-19. Generated by immunoSEQ multiplex PCR, the TCRdb table keeps only in-frame clones and is missing some. The sample has tens of thousands of clones, 74% seen once. CDR1 MNHNY and CDR2 SVGAGI come from the germline V gene (reference sequence). V lost 2 bases, J lost 2 bases, and 6 bases lay in between. This CDR3 is 13 amino acids long.

The sample was CD4+ T cells from PBMCs cultured with HCoV-229E spike peptides, taken after COVID-19 vaccination. The chain is built from TRBV6-6 and TRBJ1-2; D might be TRBD1 (6 bases). The sequence was collected from a human donor who received a COVID-19 vaccine. The CDR3 DNA is TGTGCCAGCAGTTACCAGGGGAACTATGGCTACACCTTC. Protein sequence: CASSYQGNYGYTF.